These 4 T cell receptor beta chains were sequenced from one sample in a study of cytomegalovirus exposure and HLA in healthy donors. The table came from immunoSEQ multiplex PCR; TCRdb's copy has only in-frame clones and leaves some out. Among 120,000 or so clones listed, around 96% were seen once. Sequenced input: PBMCs. The source of these receptors is a man aged 18 to 35 in good health and CMV-seronegative.

This clone has just one count. The gene calls are TRBV5-8 and TRBJ2-2; weak D call: TRBD1 (6 bases). V lost 4 bases and J 7 bases, leaving 14 bases between the germline ends. Per the germline V gene, CDR1 is SGHTS and CDR2 is YDEGEE. This CDR3 contains 14 residues. This CDR3 reads CASSPDSLNGELFF. The CDR3 bases are TGTGCCAGCAGCCCGGACAGCCTTAACGGGGAGCTGTTTTTT. The complete variable domain, with remaining parts taken from reference TRBV5-8 and TRBJ2-2, reads EAGVTQSPTHLIKTRGQQATLRCSPISGHTSVYWYQQALGLGLQFLLWYDEGEERNRGNFPPRFSGRQFPNYSSELNVNALELEDSALYLCASSPDSLNGELFFGEGSRLTVL.

This chain uses TRBV7-9 with TRBJ2-3; D ambiguous. CDR3 length: 13 residues. The V gene lost 0 bases and the J gene lost 8 bases, with 9 bases spanning the gap. Germline V gives CDR1 SEHNR, CDR2 FQNEAQ (reference sequence). Here the CDR3 DNA reads TGTGCCAGCAGCTTAGCGAATCCGGGTACGCAGTATTTT. This gives the protein CASSLANPGTQYF.

This chain uses TRBV9 with TRBJ2-7; D possibly corresponds to TRBD1 (6 bases). Germline lookup yields CDR1 SGDLS and CDR2 YYNGEE. V shed 3 bases and J shed 5 bases, with 9 bases lying between them. The CDR3 totals 12 residues. Here the CDR3 DNA reads TGTGCCAGCAGCGGAACAGGGAACGAGCAGTACTTC. Amino acid sequence: CASSGTGNEQYF.

The chain recombines TRBV19 with TRBJ2-7; D is perhaps TRBD1 (6 bases). Germline V gene lookup returns CDR1 LNHDA and CDR2 SQIVND (reference sequence). The CDR3 runs 13 residues. Deletions cut 6 bases from V and 6 bases from J, with 15 bases between. CDR3 in amino acids: CASRRGGWGEQYF. CDR3 in DNA: TGTGCCAGTAGAAGAGGGGGATGGGGCGAGCAGTACTTC.